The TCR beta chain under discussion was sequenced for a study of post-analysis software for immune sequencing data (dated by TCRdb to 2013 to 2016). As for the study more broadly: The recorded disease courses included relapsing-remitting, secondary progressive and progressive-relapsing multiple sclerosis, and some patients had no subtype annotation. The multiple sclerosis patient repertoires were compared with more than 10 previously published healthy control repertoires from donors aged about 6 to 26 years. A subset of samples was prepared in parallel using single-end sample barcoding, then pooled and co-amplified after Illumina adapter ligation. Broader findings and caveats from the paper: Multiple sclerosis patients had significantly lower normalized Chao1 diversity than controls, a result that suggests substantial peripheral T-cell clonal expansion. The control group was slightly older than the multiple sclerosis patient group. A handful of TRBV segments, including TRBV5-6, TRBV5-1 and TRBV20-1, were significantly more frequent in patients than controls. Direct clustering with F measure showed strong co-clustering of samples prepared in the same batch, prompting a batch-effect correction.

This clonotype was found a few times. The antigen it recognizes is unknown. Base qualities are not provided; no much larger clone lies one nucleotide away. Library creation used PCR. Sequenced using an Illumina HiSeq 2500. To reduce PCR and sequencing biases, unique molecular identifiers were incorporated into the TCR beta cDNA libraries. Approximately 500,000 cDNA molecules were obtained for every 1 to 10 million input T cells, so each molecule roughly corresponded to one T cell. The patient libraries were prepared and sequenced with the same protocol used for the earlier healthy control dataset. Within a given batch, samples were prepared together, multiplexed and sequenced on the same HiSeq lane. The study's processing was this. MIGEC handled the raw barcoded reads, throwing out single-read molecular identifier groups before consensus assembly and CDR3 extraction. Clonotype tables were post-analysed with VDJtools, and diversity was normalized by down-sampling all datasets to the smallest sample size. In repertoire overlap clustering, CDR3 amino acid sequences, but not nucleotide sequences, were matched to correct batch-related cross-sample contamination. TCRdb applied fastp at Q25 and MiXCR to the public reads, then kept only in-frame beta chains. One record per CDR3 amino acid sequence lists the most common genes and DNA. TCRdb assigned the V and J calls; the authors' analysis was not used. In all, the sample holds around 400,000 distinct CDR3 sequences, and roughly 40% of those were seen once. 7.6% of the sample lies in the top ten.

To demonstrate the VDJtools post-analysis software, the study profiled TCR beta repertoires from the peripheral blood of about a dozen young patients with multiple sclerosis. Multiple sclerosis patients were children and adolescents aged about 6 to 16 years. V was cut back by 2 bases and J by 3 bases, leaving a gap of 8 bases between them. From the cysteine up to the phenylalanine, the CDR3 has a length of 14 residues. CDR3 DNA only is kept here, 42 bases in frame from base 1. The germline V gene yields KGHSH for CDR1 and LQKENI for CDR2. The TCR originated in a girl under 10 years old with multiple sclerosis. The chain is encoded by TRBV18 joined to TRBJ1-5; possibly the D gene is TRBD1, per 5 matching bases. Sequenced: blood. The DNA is TGTGCCAGCTCACCAGTACAGGACAATCAGCCCCAGCATTTT. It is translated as CASSPVQDNQPQHF.